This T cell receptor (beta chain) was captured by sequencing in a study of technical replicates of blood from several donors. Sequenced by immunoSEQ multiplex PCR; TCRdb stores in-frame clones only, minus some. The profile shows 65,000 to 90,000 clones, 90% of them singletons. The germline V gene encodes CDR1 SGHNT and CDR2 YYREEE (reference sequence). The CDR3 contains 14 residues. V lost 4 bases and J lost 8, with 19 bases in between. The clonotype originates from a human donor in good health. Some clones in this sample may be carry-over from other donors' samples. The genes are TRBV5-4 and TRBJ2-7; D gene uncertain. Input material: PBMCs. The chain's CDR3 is CASSPRRPESQQYF. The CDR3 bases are TGTGCCAGCAGCCCACGGCGGCCAGAAAGCCAGCAGTACTTC.